Listed below are T cell receptor beta chains from one sample, sequenced in a study of blood T cell repertoires in COVID-19. The protocol was immunoSEQ multiplex PCR, while the TCRdb copy is restricted to in-frame clones and leaves out a portion. The table has approximately 240,000 clones, approximately 81% seen once. Source material: peripheral blood. The receptors here all came from a woman aged 55-69 years who had recovered from COVID-19. The CDR3 runs from the conserved cysteine through the conserved F or W. A D gene is named only where the DNA matches it firmly. Clone size is not always given. Where it is, it says once, few, many or a class for expanded clones.

TRBV12-3/TRBV12-4	TRBJ2-2	.	once	CASSLPNTGELFF	TGTGCCAGCAGTCTACCCAACACCGGGGAGCTGTTTTTT
TRBV2	TRBJ2-4	.	.	CASSPFMILNF	TGTGCCAGCAGTCCCTTCATGATACTCAACTTC
TRBV11-2	TRBJ2-3	.	.	CASRRLAASFTDTQYF	TGTGCCAGCAGACGGCTCGCAGCGAGCTTCACAGATACGCAGTATTTT
TRBV6-5	TRBJ1-6	.	few	CASHARGSNSPLHF	TGTGCCAGCCACGCAAGGGGGTCAAATTCACCCCTCCACTTT
TRBV18	TRBJ2-3	.	.	CASSPEGRVPDTQYF	TGTGCCAGCTCCCCCGAGGGTAGGGTCCCAGATACGCAGTATTTT
TRBV9	TRBJ2-3	.	.	CASSPGASTSTDTQYF	TGTGCCAGCAGCCCAGGGGCGTCGACCAGCACAGATACGCAGTATTTT
TRBV27	TRBJ2-1	TRBD1	.	CASSSGTGSGNEQFF	TGTGCCAGCAGTTCCGGGACAGGGAGTGGGAATGAGCAGTTCTTC
TRBV19	TRBJ1-5	TRBD1	few	CASNDRGQPQHF	TGTGCCAGTAATGACAGGGGCCAGCCCCAGCATTTT
TRBV7-8	TRBJ2-3	TRBD2	.	CASSLRGSHGNTQYF	TGTGCCAGCAGCTTGCGGGGGAGCCACGGGAATACGCAGTATTTT
TRBV30	TRBJ2-2	TRBD2	.	CAWMREAGGRTGELFF	TGTGCCTGGATGAGGGAGGCGGGGGGGCGTACCGGGGAGCTGTTTTTT
TRBV5-1	TRBJ2-1	.	.	CASSGTSTTSYNEQFF	TGCGCCAGCTCTGGGACTTCCACCACGTCCTATAATGAGCAGTTCTTC
TRBV2	TRBJ2-2	.	few	CASGRENTGELFF	TGTGCCAGCGGACGGGAAAACACCGGGGAGCTGTTTTTT
TRBV7-2	TRBJ1-1	TRBD1	.	CASSFTGGKVEAFF	TGTGCCAGCAGCTTTACAGGGGGCAAGGTCGAAGCTTTCTTT
TRBV12-3/TRBV12-4	TRBJ1-6	.	few	CASSLRVGSPLHF	TGTGCCAGCAGCCTCAGGGTAGGTTCACCCCTCCACTTT
TRBV9	TRBJ2-5	.	.	CASSVDVEETQYF	TGTGCCAGCAGCGTAGATGTAGAAGAGACCCAGTACTTC
TRBV10-3	TRBJ1-4	.	.	CAIRTATNEKLFF	TGTGCCATCAGGACAGCAACTAATGAAAAACTGTTTTTT
TRBV9	TRBJ2-2	TRBD2	.	CASSALAGFQDTGELFF	TGTGCCAGCAGCGCACTAGCGGGGTTTCAAGACACCGGGGAGCTGTTTTTT
TRBV18	TRBJ1-2	.	.	CASSPGQSHYLYGYTF	TGTGCCAGCTCACCCGGACAGTCTCATTACCTCTATGGCTACACCTTC
TRBV15	TRBJ2-7	TRBD2	.	CATSRASGGAYEQYF	TGTGCCACCAGCAGAGCTAGCGGGGGGGCCTACGAGCAGTACTTC
TRBV21-1	TRBJ2-7	.	.	CASSKIKGKGSYEQYF	TGTGCCAGCAGCAAGATAAAGGGGAAGGGCTCCTACGAGCAGTACTTC
TRBV5-1	TRBJ1-4	TRBD1	.	CASSPGTDLVNEKLFF	TGCGCCAGCAGCCCCGGGACAGATTTGGTTAACGAAAAACTGTTTTTT
TRBV30	TRBJ1-6	.	.	CAWSSEGSPLHF	TGTGCCTGGAGTTCGGAGGGTTCACCCCTCCACTTT
TRBV11-3	TRBJ2-2	.	.	CASSLGERGGANTGELFF	TGTGCCAGCAGCTTAGGAGAGAGGGGGGGCGCGAACACCGGGGAGCTGTTTTTT
TRBV27	TRBJ1-4	.	.	CATRSVGGEKLFF	TGTGCCACCCGATCGGTGGGAGGTGAAAAACTGTTTTTT